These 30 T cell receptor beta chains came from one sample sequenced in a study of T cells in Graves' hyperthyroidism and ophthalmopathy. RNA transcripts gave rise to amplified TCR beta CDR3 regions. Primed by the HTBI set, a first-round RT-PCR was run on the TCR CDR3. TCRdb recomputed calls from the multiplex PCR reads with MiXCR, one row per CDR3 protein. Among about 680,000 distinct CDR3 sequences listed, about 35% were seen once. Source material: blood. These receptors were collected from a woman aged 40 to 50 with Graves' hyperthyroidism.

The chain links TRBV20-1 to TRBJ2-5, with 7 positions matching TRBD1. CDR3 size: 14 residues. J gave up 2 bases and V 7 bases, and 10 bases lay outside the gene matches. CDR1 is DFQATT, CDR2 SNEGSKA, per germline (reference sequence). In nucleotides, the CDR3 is TGCAGTGTTTTCATGGCAGGGGGACAAGAGACCCAGTACTTC. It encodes CSVFMAGGQETQYF.

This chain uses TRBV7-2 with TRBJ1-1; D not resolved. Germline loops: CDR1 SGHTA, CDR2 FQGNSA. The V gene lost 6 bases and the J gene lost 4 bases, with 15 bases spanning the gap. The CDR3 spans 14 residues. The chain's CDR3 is CASRIGLSGTEAFF. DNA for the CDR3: TGTGCCAGCAGAATAGGACTGTCAGGCACTGAAGCTTTCTTT.

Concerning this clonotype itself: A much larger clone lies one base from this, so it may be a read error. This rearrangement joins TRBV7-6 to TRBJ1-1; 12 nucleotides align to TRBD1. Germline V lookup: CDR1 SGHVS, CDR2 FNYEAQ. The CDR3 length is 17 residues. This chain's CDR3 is CASSLVWDRGLNTEASF. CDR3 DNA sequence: TGTGCCAGCAGCTTAGTGTGGGACAGGGGGCTGAACACTGAAGCTTCCTTT.

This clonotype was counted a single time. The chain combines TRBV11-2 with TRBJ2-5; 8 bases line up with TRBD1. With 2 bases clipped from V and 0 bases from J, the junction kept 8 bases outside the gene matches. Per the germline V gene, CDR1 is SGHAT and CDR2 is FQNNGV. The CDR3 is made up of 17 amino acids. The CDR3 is CASSLPRTGTHQETQYF. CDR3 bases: TGTGCCAGCAGCTTACCTCGGACAGGGACACACCAAGAGACCCAGTACTTC.

This CDR3 is CATLSAKNIQYF. As DNA, the CDR3 is TGTGCCACCTTATCGGCCAAAAACATTCAGTACTTC. The chain has TRBV2 and TRBJ2-7; D is unresolved. The end of the DNA fits TRBJ2-4 better, so the J call may be wrong. In germline, CDR1 is SNHLY, CDR2 FYNNEI. The CDR3 consists of 12 residues.

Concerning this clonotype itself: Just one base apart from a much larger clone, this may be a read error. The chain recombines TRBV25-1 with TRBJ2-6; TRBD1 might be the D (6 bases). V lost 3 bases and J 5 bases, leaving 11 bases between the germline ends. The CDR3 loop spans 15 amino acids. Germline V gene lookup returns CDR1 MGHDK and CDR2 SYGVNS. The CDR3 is CASSDKGVRANVLTF. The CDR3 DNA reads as TGTGCCAGCAGTGATAAGGGGGTGAGGGCCAACGTCCTGACTTTC.

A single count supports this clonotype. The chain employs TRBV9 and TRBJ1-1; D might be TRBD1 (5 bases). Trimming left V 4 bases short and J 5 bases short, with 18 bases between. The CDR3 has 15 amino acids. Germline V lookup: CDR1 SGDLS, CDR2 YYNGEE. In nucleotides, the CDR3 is TGTGCCAGCAGCCAAGAAGGCAGGGTGAGGACTGAAGCTTTCTTT. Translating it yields CASSQEGRVRTEAFF.

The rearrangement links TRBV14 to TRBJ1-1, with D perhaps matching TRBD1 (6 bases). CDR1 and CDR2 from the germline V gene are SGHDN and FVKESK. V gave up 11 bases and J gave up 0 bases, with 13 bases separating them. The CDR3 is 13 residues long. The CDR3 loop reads CAGQQGMNTEAFF. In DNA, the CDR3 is TGTGCCGGCCAACAGGGAATGAACACTGAAGCTTTCTTT.

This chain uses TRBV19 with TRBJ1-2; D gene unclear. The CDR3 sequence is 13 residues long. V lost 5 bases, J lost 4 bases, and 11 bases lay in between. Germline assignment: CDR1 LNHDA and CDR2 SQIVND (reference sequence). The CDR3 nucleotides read TGTGCCAGTAGTCCCCAGACCATCTATGGCTACACCTTC. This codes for CASSPQTIYGYTF.

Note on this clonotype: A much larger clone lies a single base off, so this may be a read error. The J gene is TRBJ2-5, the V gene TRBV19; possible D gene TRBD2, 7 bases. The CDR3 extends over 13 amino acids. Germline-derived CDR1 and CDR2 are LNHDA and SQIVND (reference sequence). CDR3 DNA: TGTGCCAGTAGTATAAGGGGGAGGGAGACCCGGTACTTC. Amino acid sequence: CASSIRGRETRYF.

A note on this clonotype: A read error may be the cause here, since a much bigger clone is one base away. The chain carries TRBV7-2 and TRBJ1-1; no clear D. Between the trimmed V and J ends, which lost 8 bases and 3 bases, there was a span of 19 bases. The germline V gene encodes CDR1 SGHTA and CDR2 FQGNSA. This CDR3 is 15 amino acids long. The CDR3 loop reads CASGPLGPGDTEAFF. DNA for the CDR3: TGTGCCAGCGGCCCCCTAGGCCCCGGGGACACTGAAGCTTTCTTT.

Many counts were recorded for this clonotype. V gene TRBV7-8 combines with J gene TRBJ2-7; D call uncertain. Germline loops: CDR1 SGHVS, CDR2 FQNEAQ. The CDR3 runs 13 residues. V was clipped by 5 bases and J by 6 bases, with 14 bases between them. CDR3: CASSPRTKPEQYF. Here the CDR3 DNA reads TGTGCCAGCAGCCCCCGAACTAAGCCCGAGCAGTACTTC.

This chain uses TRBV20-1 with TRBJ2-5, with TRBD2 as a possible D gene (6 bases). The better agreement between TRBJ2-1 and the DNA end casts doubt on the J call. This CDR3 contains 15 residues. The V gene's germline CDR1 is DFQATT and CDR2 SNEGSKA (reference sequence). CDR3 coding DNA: TGCAGTGCTCAAATGGGGGGAGTCTTTACGAATGAGCAGTTCTTC. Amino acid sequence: CSAQMGGVFTNEQFF.

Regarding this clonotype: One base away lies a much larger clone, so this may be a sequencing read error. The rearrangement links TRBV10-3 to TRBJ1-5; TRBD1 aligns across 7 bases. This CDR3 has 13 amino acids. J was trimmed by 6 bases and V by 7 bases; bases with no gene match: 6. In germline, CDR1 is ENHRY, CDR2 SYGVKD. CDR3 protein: CAITGQHGQPQHF. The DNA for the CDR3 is TGTGCCATCACGGGACAGCATGGTCAGCCCCAGCATTTT.

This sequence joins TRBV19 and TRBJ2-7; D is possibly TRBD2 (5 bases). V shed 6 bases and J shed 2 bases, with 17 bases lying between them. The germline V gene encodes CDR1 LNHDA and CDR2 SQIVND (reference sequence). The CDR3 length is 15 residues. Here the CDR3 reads CASRRQEASTYEQYF. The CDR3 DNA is TGTGCCAGTAGGAGGCAGGAGGCGAGTACCTACGAGCAGTACTTC. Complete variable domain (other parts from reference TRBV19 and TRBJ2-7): DGGITQSPKYLFRKEGQNVTLSCEQNLNHDAMYWYRQDPGQGLRLIYYSQIVNDFQKGDIAEGYSVSREKKESFPLTVTSAQKNPTAFYLCASRRQEASTYEQYFGPGTRLTVT.

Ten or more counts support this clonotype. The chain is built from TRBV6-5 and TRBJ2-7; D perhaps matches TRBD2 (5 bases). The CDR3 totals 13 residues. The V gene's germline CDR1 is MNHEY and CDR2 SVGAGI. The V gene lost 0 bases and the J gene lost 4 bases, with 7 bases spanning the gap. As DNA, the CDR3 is TGTGCCAGCAGTTACTCAAGAGGGTACGAGCAGTACTTC. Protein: CASSYSRGYEQYF.

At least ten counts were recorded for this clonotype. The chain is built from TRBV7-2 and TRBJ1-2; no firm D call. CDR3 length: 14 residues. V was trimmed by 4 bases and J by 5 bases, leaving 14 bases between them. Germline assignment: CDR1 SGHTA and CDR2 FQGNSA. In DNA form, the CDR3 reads TGTGCCAGCAGCTGGGGAGTCATCAATTATGGCTACACCTTC. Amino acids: CASSWGVINYGYTF.

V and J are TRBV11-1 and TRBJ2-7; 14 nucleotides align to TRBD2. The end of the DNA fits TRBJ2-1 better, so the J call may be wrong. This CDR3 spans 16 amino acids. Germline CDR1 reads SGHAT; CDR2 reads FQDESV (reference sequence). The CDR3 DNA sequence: TGTGCCAGCAGCTTAGCCGGGACTAGCGGGAGACGGGAGCAGTTCTTC. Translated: CASSLAGTSGRREQFF.

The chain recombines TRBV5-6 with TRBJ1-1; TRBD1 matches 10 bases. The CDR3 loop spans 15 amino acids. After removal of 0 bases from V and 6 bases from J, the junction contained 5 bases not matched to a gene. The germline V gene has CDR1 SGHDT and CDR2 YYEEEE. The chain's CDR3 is CASSLGDRGRSEAFF. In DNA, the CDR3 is TGTGCCAGCAGCTTGGGGGACAGGGGAAGGTCTGAAGCTTTCTTT.

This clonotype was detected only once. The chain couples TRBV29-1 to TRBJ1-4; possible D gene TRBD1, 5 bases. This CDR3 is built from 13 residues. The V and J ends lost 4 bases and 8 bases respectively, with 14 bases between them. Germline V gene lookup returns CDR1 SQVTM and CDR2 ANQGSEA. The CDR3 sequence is CSVGEGAGEKLFF. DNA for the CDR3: TGCAGCGTTGGGGAAGGGGCGGGCGAAAAACTGTTTTTT.

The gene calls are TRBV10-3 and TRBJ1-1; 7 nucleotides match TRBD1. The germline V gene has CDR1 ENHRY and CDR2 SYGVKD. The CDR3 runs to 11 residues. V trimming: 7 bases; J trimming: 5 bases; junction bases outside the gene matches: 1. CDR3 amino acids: CAINRGTEAFF. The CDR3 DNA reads TGTGCCATCAACAGGGGTACTGAAGCTTTCTTT.

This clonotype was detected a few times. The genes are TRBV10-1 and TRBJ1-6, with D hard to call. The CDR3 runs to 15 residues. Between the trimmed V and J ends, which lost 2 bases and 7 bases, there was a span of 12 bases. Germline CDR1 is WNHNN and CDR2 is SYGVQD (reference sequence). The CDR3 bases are TGCGCCAGCAGTGAGAATGGAAAACTAAATTCACCCCTCCACTTT. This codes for CASSENGKLNSPLHF.

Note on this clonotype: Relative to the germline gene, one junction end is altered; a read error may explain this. The chain's CDR3 is CASGLTGREQYF. In DNA, the CDR3 is TGTGCCAGCGGCTTGACTGGGAGGGAGCAGTACTTC. This chain joins TRBV7-2 and TRBJ2-7, with TRBD2 as a possible D gene (6 bases). CDR1 and CDR2 (germline): SGHTA, FQGNSA. The CDR3 length is 12 residues.

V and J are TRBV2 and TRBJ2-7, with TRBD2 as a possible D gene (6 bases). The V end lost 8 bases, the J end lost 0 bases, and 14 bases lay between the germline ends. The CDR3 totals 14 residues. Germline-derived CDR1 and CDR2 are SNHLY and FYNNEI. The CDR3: CASLSGLSSYEQYF. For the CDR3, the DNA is TGTGCCAGCTTATCGGGACTCAGCTCCTACGAGCAGTACTTC.

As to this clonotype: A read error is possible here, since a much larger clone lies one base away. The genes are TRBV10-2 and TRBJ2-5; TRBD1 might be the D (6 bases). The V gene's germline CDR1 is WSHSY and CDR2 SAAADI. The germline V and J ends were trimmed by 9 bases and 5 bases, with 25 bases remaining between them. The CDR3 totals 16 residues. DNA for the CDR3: TGCGCCAGTGGCGGCTACGGGACACTACCGGTTGAGACCCAGTACTTC. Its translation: CASGGYGTLPVETQYF.

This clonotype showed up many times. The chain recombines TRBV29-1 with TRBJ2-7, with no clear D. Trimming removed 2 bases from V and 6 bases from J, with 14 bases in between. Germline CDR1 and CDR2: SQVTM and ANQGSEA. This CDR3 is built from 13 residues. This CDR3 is CSVEQGEALEQYF. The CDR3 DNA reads TGCAGCGTTGAACAAGGAGAGGCCCTCGAGCAGTACTTC.

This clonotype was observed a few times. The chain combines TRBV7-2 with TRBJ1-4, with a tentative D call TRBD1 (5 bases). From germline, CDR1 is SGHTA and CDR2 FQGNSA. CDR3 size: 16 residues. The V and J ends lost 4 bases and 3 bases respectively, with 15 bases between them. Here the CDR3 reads CASSSLRDQPNEKLFF. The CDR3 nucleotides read TGTGCCAGCAGCTCCCTCCGGGACCAACCTAATGAAAAACTGTTTTTT.

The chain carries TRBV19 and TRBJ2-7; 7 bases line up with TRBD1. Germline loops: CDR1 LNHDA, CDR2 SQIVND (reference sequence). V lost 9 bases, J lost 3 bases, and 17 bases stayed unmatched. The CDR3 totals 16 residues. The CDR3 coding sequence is TGTGCCAGCAGTTACCCCCGCTCAGGGGGTGTCTACGAGCAGTACTTC. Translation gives CASSYPRSGGVYEQYF.

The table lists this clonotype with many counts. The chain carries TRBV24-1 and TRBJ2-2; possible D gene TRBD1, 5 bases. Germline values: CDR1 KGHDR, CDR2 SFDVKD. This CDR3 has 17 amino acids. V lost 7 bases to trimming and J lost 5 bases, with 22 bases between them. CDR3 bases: TGTGCCACCAGCGGAACAGGATCCGGAATCCGGACCGGGGAGCTGTTTTTT. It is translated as CATSGTGSGIRTGELFF.

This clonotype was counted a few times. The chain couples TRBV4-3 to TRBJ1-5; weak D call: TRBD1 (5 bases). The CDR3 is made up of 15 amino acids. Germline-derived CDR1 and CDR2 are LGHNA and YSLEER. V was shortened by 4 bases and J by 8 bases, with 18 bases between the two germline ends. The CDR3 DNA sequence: TGCGCCAGCAGCCTCAGCCGGGACGGCCTTGAGCCCCAGCATTTT. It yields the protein CASSLSRDGLEPQHF.